This entry lists 9 T cell receptor beta chains sequenced from one sample in a study of T cell responses to AZD1222 COVID-19 vaccine. The repertoire was sequenced with immunoSEQ multiplex PCR; TCRdb's copy has only in-frame clones and lacks some. The table shows approximately 190,000 clones, with about 92% occurring only once. The sequencing here drew on peripheral blood, taken 28 days after the second dose of the MenACWY control vaccine. These receptor sequences come from an adult who received the MenACWY meningococcal vaccine as a control.

The genes are TRBV7-8 and TRBJ2-5; perhaps TRBD2 as D (6 bases). Trimming took off 0 bases at V and 5 bases at J, with 13 bases between the two ends. Germline V CDR1 and CDR2: SGHVS, FQNEAQ. The length of the CDR3 is 15 residues. The CDR3 DNA follows: TGTGCCAGCAGCTTAGCAGGGTACCGGGGGGAGACCCAGTACTTC. It specifies CASSLAGYRGETQYF.

The V call is TRBV6-5, the J call TRBJ2-7, with D unresolved. Germline V CDR1 and CDR2: MNHEY, SVGAGI. The CDR3 loop spans 14 amino acids. Trimming took 6 bases from V and 5 from J, leaving 17 bases between them. Here the CDR3 reads CASRGSQAIHEQYF. As DNA, the CDR3 is TGTGCCAGCAGGGGCAGTCAGGCAATCCACGAGCAGTACTTC.

The chain joins TRBV6-5 to TRBJ1-1; a possible D gene is TRBD1 (6 bases). V lost 5 bases and J 0 bases, leaving 10 bases between the germline ends. Germline loops: CDR1 MNHEY, CDR2 SVGAGI. The CDR3 is made up of 14 amino acids. The CDR3 nucleotides read TGTGCCAGCAGTCTAGACAGGCTGAACACTGAAGCTTTCTTT. It encodes CASSLDRLNTEAFF.

This clone was recorded a few times. V and J are TRBV5-6 and TRBJ1-1; no clear D. Germline CDR1 SGHDT, CDR2 YYEEEE. The V end was cut by 4 bases, the J end by 5 bases, with 9 bases between. This CDR3 has 12 residues. CDR3 loop: CASSMAVTEAFF. Here the CDR3 DNA reads TGTGCCAGCAGCATGGCGGTAACTGAAGCTTTCTTT.

The V call is TRBV9, the J call TRBJ2-7, with TRBD2 matching over 8 bases. Germline V lookup: CDR1 SGDLS, CDR2 YYNGEE. There are 15 residues in the CDR3. With 3 bases clipped from V and 7 bases from J, the junction kept 12 bases outside the gene matches. CDR3 nucleotide sequence: TGTGCCAGCAGCGGCCTCCGGCGCGGGAGGAGTGAGCAGTACTTC. Translating it yields CASSGLRRGRSEQYF.

The J gene is TRBJ2-7, the V gene TRBV19; TRBD1 matches at 11 bases. After removal of 9 bases from V and 5 bases from J, the junction contained 6 bases not matched to a gene. The germline V gene encodes CDR1 LNHDA and CDR2 SQIVND (reference sequence). CDR3 length: 13 amino acids. CDR3 sequence (DNA): TGTGCCAGCCGGAGGACAGGGGGCGACGAGCAGTACTTC. This encodes CASRRTGGDEQYF.

This chain connects TRBV5-4 to TRBJ1-4, with no clear D. CDR3 length equals 13 residues. Germline-derived CDR1 and CDR2 are SGHNT and YYREEE (reference sequence). Trimming pared 2 bases from V and 7 bases from J, leaving 9 bases between. Here the CDR3 reads CASSFQGSEKLFF. The CDR3 DNA reads TGTGCCAGCAGCTTTCAAGGGAGTGAAAAACTGTTTTTT. The full variable domain, with the rest looked up from reference TRBV5-4 and TRBJ1-4, is ETGVTQSPTHLIKTRGQQVTLRCSSQSGHNTVSWYQQALGQGPQFIFQYYREEENGRGNFPPRFSGLQFPNYSSELNVNALELDDSALYLCASSFQGSEKLFFGSGTQLSVL.

This chain links TRBV6-1 with TRBJ2-3, with TRBD1 matching over 7 bases. Germline loops: CDR1 MNHNS, CDR2 SASEGT. Trimming removed 4 bases from V and 1 base from J; junction bases left unmatched: 11. The CDR3 loop spans 17 amino acids. The CDR3 bases are TGTGCCAGCAGTGGCGACAGGGCTCGCCGGGGCACAGATACGCAGTATTTT. Its translation is CASSGDRARRGTDTQYF.

This clone was seen only a few times. This chain links TRBV6-2 or TRBV6-3 with TRBJ1-1; D is undetermined. Germline assignment: CDR1 MNHEY and CDR2 SVGEGT. Deletions cut 5 bases from V and 1 base from J, with 11 bases between. The CDR3 totals 14 residues. The CDR3 here is CASSLAWENTEAFF. The CDR3 bases are TGTGCCAGCAGTCTGGCTTGGGAGAACACTGAAGCTTTCTTT.